Listed below are T cell receptor beta chains from one sample, sequenced in a study of CD8 T cells in ankylosing spondylitis. TCRdb re-called the 5' RACE reads through MiXCR, storing one row per CDR3 protein. The sample shows hundreds of thousands of distinct CDR3 sequences, less than 9.5% of them seen only once. The sample comprised blood, either unsorted or a sorted T cell fraction (not recorded which). The receptors come from a female donor with ankylosing spondylitis or in good health (not recorded which). Both conserved end residues are part of each CDR3. Each record gives: V gene, D gene, CDR3 length, J gene, clone size, CDR3 protein, CDR3 DNA. The D gene is left open where the match is weak. Expanded clones get a size class; other rows say once, few or many, or leave the size out.

v_gene: TRBV29-1; d_gene: TRBD1; len: 16; j_gene: TRBJ1-1; abundance: many; CDR3aa: CSVSGTGAARNTEAFF; CDR3nt: TGCAGCGTTTCCGGGACAGGGGCGGCCCGAAACACTGAAGCTTTCTTT
v_gene: TRBV28; d_gene: NA; len: 15; j_gene: TRBJ2-2; abundance: many; CDR3aa: CASSLDPGSAGELFF; CDR3nt: TGTGCCAGCAGTTTGGACCCGGGATCGGCCGGGGAGCTGTTTTTT
v_gene: TRBV7-6; d_gene: NA; len: 15; j_gene: TRBJ1-1; abundance: many; CDR3aa: CASRQFQGKNTEAFF; CDR3nt: TGTGCCAGCAGACAATTTCAGGGGAAAAACACTGAAGCTTTCTTT
v_gene: TRBV4-3; d_gene: NA; len: 15; j_gene: TRBJ2-5; abundance: many; CDR3aa: CASSQEEGMGETQYF; CDR3nt: TGCGCCAGCAGCCAAGAAGAGGGAATGGGAGAGACCCAGTACTTC
v_gene: TRBV5-5; d_gene: TRBD1; len: 15; j_gene: TRBJ1-5; abundance: many; CDR3aa: CASSFDRESNQPQHF; CDR3nt: TGTGCCAGCAGTTTTGACAGGGAAAGCAATCAGCCCCAGCATTTT
v_gene: TRBV27; d_gene: TRBD2; len: 16; j_gene: TRBJ2-1; abundance: many; CDR3aa: CASRRGLAGFYNEQFF; CDR3nt: TGTGCCAGCAGAAGGGGACTAGCCGGTTTCTACAATGAGCAGTTCTTC
v_gene: TRBV7-8; d_gene: NA; len: 13; j_gene: TRBJ1-2; abundance: many; CDR3aa: CASSLSGREGYTF; CDR3nt: TGTGCCAGCAGCTTAAGTGGCCGGGAGGGCTACACCTTC
v_gene: TRBV4-3; d_gene: NA; len: 16; j_gene: TRBJ1-4; abundance: few; CDR3aa: CASSQGGGRPNEKLFF; CDR3nt: TGCGCCAGCAGCCAAGGAGGGGGGCGACCTAATGAAAAACTGTTTTTT
v_gene: TRBV7-9; d_gene: TRBD1; len: 15; j_gene: TRBJ1-2; abundance: few; CDR3aa: CASSRSTGVGYGYTF; CDR3nt: TGTGCCAGCAGCCGTTCGACAGGGGTTGGCTATGGCTACACCTTC
v_gene: TRBV5-8; d_gene: TRBD1; len: 13; j_gene: TRBJ1-2; abundance: many; CDR3aa: CASGQGAGYGYTF; CDR3nt: TGTGCCAGTGGGCAGGGGGCCGGCTATGGCTACACCTTC
v_gene: TRBV20-1; d_gene: NA; len: 14; j_gene: TRBJ2-5; abundance: many; CDR3aa: CSARDLKGQETQYF; CDR3nt: TGCAGTGCTAGAGACCTTAAGGGCCAAGAGACCCAGTACTTC
v_gene: TRBV7-9; d_gene: NA; len: 15; j_gene: TRBJ1-4; abundance: many; CDR3aa: CASSLGESNNEKLFF; CDR3nt: TGTGCCAGCAGCTTAGGGGAATCGAATAATGAAAAACTGTTTTTT
v_gene: TRBV4-3; d_gene: TRBD2; len: 17; j_gene: TRBJ2-6; abundance: many; CDR3aa: CASSQVPGGYGANVLTF; CDR3nt: TGCGCCAGCAGCCAAGTCCCGGGAGGGTATGGGGCCAACGTCCTGACTTTC
v_gene: TRBV5-5; d_gene: TRBD1; len: 14; j_gene: TRBJ2-3; abundance: many; CDR3aa: CASSDTGVPDTQYF; CDR3nt: TGTGCCAGCAGCGACACAGGGGTCCCAGATACGCAGTATTTT
v_gene: TRBV7-8; d_gene: TRBD1; len: 18; j_gene: TRBJ2-6; abundance: many; CDR3aa: CASTPRTGGGSGANVLTF; CDR3nt: TGTGCCAGCACCCCTAGGACAGGGGGGGGGTCTGGGGCCAACGTCCTGACTTTC
v_gene: TRBV21-1; d_gene: NA; len: 19; j_gene: TRBJ2-5; abundance: many; CDR3aa: CASSLHSRRGTGYVETQYF; CDR3nt: TGTGCCAGCAGCCTTCACTCAAGGAGAGGGACAGGCTATGTAGAGACCCAGTACTTC
v_gene: TRBV24-1; d_gene: NA; len: 14; j_gene: TRBJ2-2; abundance: many; CDR3aa: CATASSEGTGELFF; CDR3nt: TGTGCCACCGCCTCTTCCGAGGGCACCGGGGAGCTGTTTTTT
v_gene: TRBV6-2/TRBV6-3; d_gene: TRBD2; len: 18; j_gene: TRBJ2-6; abundance: many; CDR3aa: CASSYGLAGSSGANVLTF; CDR3nt: TGTGCCAGCAGTTACGGACTAGCGGGTTCCTCTGGGGCCAACGTCCTGACTTTC
v_gene: TRBV12-3/TRBV12-4; d_gene: NA; len: 16; j_gene: TRBJ2-7; abundance: many; CDR3aa: CASQPPLGAHSYEQYF; CDR3nt: TGTGCCAGTCAACCTCCCTTGGGAGCCCATTCCTACGAGCAGTACTTC
v_gene: TRBV12-3/TRBV12-4; d_gene: NA; len: 13; j_gene: TRBJ2-7; abundance: many; CDR3aa: CASSSSQGYEQYF; CDR3nt: TGTGCCAGCAGTTCCTCACAGGGTTACGAGCAGTACTTC
v_gene: TRBV6-1; d_gene: NA; len: 13; j_gene: TRBJ1-5; abundance: many; CDR3aa: CASSVEGFQPQHF; CDR3nt: TGTGCCAGCAGTGTCGAGGGGTTCCAGCCCCAGCATTTT
v_gene: TRBV27; d_gene: NA; len: 14; j_gene: TRBJ2-1; abundance: many; CDR3aa: CASSLNRAHNEQFF; CDR3nt: TGTGCCAGCAGTTTAAACAGGGCTCACAATGAGCAGTTCTTC
v_gene: TRBV20-1; d_gene: TRBD1; len: 14; j_gene: TRBJ2-2; abundance: many; CDR3aa: CSASVDRGTGELFF; CDR3nt: TGCAGTGCTAGTGTGGACAGGGGCACCGGGGAGCTGTTTTTT
v_gene: TRBV6-2/TRBV6-3; d_gene: NA; len: 14; j_gene: TRBJ2-5; abundance: NA; CDR3aa: CASSSPRGQETQYF; CDR3nt: TGTGCCAGCAGTTCCCCCCGGGGACAAGAGACCCAGTACTTC
v_gene: TRBV20-1; d_gene: NA; len: 12; j_gene: TRBJ1-4; abundance: many; CDR3aa: CSASYSLEKLFF; CDR3nt: TGCAGTGCCAGTTACAGTCTTGAAAAACTGTTTTTT
v_gene: TRBV4-2; d_gene: TRBD2; len: 14; j_gene: TRBJ2-1; abundance: many; CDR3aa: CASSGLADYNEQFF; CDR3nt: TGTGCCAGCAGTGGACTAGCGGACTACAATGAGCAGTTCTTC
v_gene: TRBV7-2; d_gene: TRBD1; len: 15; j_gene: TRBJ1-6; abundance: few; CDR3aa: CASSLRGQANSPLHF; CDR3nt: TGTGCCAGCAGCTTACGGGGACAGGCTAATTCACCCCTCCACTTT
v_gene: TRBV14; d_gene: NA; len: 16; j_gene: TRBJ2-3; abundance: NA; CDR3aa: CASSHPERSSTDTQYF; CDR3nt: TGTGCCAGCAGCCACCCCGAAAGGTCTAGCACAGATACGCAGTATTTT
v_gene: TRBV15; d_gene: TRBD1; len: 15; j_gene: TRBJ1-4; abundance: many; CDR3aa: CATSRAGQGGEKLFF; CDR3nt: TGTGCCACCAGCAGAGCTGGACAGGGAGGGGAAAAACTGTTTTTT
v_gene: TRBV4-3; d_gene: NA; len: 15; j_gene: TRBJ1-5; abundance: many; CDR3aa: CASSQESAGNQPQHF; CDR3nt: TGCGCCAGCAGCCAAGAGTCGGCAGGCAATCAGCCCCAGCATTTT
v_gene: TRBV3-1; d_gene: NA; len: 12; j_gene: TRBJ2-1; abundance: many; CDR3aa: CASSLRGARGIF; CDR3nt: TGTGCCAGCAGCCTCAGGGGGGCACGCGGGATCTTC
v_gene: TRBV18; d_gene: NA; len: 12; j_gene: TRBJ1-5; abundance: NA; CDR3aa: CASSPGNQPQHF; CDR3nt: TGTGCCAGCTCACCAGGGAATCAGCCCCAGCATTTT
v_gene: TRBV10-3; d_gene: NA; len: 11; j_gene: TRBJ1-2; abundance: many; CDR3aa: CAIRVDRGYTF; CDR3nt: TGTGCCATCAGAGTCGACCGGGGCTACACCTTC
v_gene: TRBV28; d_gene: TRBD2; len: 14; j_gene: TRBJ2-3; abundance: many; CDR3aa: CASSEREGVDTQYF; CDR3nt: TGTGCCAGCAGCGAGCGGGAGGGCGTAGATACGCAGTATTTT
v_gene: TRBV4-3; d_gene: NA; len: 14; j_gene: TRBJ2-5; abundance: many; CDR3aa: CASSQDPGRETQYF; CDR3nt: TGCGCCAGCAGCCAAGATCCGGGACGGGAGACCCAGTACTTC
v_gene: TRBV5-1; d_gene: NA; len: 16; j_gene: TRBJ1-3; abundance: many; CDR3aa: CASSLVSAFSGNTIYF; CDR3nt: TGCGCCAGCAGCTTGGTTTCGGCGTTCTCTGGAAACACCATATATTTT
v_gene: TRBV12-3/TRBV12-4; d_gene: NA; len: 12; j_gene: TRBJ1-2; abundance: many; CDR3aa: CASSLTGYGYTF; CDR3nt: TGTGCCAGCAGTTTGACAGGCTATGGCTACACCTTC
v_gene: TRBV6-1; d_gene: NA; len: 14; j_gene: TRBJ1-5; abundance: NA; CDR3aa: CASSLVYKTQPQHF; CDR3nt: TGTGCCAGCAGTCTGGTTTATAAGACCCAGCCCCAGCATTTT
v_gene: TRBV7-9; d_gene: TRBD1; len: 17; j_gene: TRBJ2-7; abundance: many; CDR3aa: CASSLAGRGDRDYEQYF; CDR3nt: TGTGCCAGCAGCTTAGCGGGTCGAGGGGACAGAGACTACGAGCAGTACTTC
v_gene: TRBV2; d_gene: NA; len: 17; j_gene: TRBJ2-2; abundance: NA; CDR3aa: CASSEIGAGADTGELFF; CDR3nt: TGTGCCAGCAGTGAAATAGGTGCAGGGGCGGACACCGGGGAGCTGTTTTTT
v_gene: TRBV12-3/TRBV12-4; d_gene: NA; len: 11; j_gene: TRBJ1-3; abundance: many; CDR3aa: CASSIRNTIYF; CDR3nt: TGTGCCAGCAGCATAAGAAACACCATATATTTT
v_gene: TRBV7-7; d_gene: NA; len: 15; j_gene: TRBJ2-3; abundance: many; CDR3aa: CASSLGTQGSDTQYF; CDR3nt: TGTGCTAGCAGCTTGGGAACCCAGGGGTCAGATACGCAGTATTTT
v_gene: TRBV6-1; d_gene: NA; len: 13; j_gene: TRBJ2-7; abundance: NA; CDR3aa: CASSEDRPYEQYF; CDR3nt: TGTGCCAGCAGTGAAGACAGACCCTACGAGCAGTACTTC
v_gene: TRBV11-1; d_gene: NA; len: 16; j_gene: TRBJ2-1; abundance: NA; CDR3aa: CASSLSGGDSYNEQFF; CDR3nt: TGTGCCAGCAGCTTATCGGGCGGAGACTCCTACAATGAGCAGTTCTTC
v_gene: TRBV29-1; d_gene: NA; len: 8; j_gene: TRBJ2-1; abundance: many; CDR3aa: CTLWLGFF; CDR3nt: TGCACCTTGTGGTTGGGGTTCTTC
v_gene: TRBV18; d_gene: NA; len: 15; j_gene: TRBJ1-3; abundance: few; CDR3aa: CASSPPERTGNTIYF; CDR3nt: TGTGCCAGCTCACCACCAGAGCGAACTGGAAACACCATATATTTT
v_gene: TRBV28; d_gene: NA; len: 15; j_gene: TRBJ2-3; abundance: many; CDR3aa: CASSWGRTRTDTQYF; CDR3nt: TGTGCCAGCAGTTGGGGGAGGACTCGCACAGATACGCAGTATTTT
v_gene: TRBV2; d_gene: NA; len: 14; j_gene: TRBJ2-7; abundance: many; CDR3aa: CASSGAYRVGEQYF; CDR3nt: TGTGCCAGCAGTGGGGCCTACAGGGTAGGCGAGCAGTACTTC
v_gene: TRBV6-5; d_gene: TRBD2; len: 16; j_gene: TRBJ2-1; abundance: many; CDR3aa: CASSYTTSGRGNEQFF; CDR3nt: TGTGCCAGCAGTTACACGACTAGCGGGAGGGGGAATGAGCAGTTCTTC